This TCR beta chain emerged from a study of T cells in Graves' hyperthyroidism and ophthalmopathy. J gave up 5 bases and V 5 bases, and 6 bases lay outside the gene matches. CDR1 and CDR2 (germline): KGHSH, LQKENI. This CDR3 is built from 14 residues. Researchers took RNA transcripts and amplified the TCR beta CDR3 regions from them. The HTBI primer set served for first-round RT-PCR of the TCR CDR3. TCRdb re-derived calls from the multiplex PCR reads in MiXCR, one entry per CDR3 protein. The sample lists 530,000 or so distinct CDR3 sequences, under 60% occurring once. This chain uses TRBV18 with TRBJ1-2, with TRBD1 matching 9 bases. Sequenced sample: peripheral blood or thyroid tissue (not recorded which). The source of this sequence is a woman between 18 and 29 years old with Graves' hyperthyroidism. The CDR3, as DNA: TGTGCCAGCTCAGCGGCTGGGACAGGGTATGGCTACACCTTC. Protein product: CASSAAGTGYGYTF.